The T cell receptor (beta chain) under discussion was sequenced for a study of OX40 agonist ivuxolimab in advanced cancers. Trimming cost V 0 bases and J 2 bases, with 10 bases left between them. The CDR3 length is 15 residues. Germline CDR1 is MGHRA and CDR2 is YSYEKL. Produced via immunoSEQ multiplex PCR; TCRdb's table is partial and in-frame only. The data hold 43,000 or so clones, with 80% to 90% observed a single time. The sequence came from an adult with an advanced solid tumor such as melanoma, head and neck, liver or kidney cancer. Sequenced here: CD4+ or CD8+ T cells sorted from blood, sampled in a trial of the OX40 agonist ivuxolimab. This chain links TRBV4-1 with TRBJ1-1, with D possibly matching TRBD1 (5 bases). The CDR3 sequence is CASSQEDRPNTEAFF. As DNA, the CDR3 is TGCGCCAGCAGCCAAGAAGACAGACCAAACACTGAAGCTTTCTTT.